This T cell receptor beta chain was identified during a study of shared clonotypes between healthy human individuals. Study-wide background: Each donor's CD8 memory used one plate, CD8 naive two, each CD4 subset three.

Using immunoSEQ multiplex PCR, the repertoire was profiled, and TCRdb retains in-frame clones only, with some absent. The data hold a few million clones, with over 90% observed a single time. Germline V lookup: CDR1 MGHRA, CDR2 YSYEKL. This CDR3 has 15 amino acids. Trimming left V 1 base short and J 0 bases short, with 9 bases between. Findings of the study overall: It was the non-shared clonotypes that had lower generation probabilities than clonotypes shared by all four donors. Richness estimates generally favored naive over memory subsets. The study sampled only blood, and tissue repertoires likely differ.

Worth noting for this clone: Antigen specificity is unknown.

The sequenced sample was naive CD4+ T cells from PBMCs. Stated subset: CD45RA+ positively selected. The receptor was isolated from a man between 18 and 35 years old in good health. Some clones in this sample may be carry-over from other donors' samples. The chain uses TRBV4-1 and TRBJ1-2; D is possibly TRBD1 (6 bases). The CDR3 spells CASSQGDTTNYGYTF. The CDR3 DNA reads TGCGCCAGCAGCCAAGGGGACACCACTAACTATGGCTACACCTTC.